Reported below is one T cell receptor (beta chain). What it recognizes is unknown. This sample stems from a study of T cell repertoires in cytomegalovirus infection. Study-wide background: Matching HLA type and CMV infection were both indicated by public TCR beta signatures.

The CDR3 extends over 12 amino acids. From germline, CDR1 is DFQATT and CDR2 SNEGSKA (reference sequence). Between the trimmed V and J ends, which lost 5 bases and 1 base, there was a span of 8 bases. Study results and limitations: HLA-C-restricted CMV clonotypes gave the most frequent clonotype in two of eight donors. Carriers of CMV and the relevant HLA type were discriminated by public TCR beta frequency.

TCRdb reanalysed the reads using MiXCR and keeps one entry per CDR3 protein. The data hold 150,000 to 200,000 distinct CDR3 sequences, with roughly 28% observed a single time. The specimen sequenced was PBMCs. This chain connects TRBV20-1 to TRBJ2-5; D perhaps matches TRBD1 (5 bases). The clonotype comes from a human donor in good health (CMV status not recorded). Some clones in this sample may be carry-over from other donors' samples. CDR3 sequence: CSALDTQETQYF. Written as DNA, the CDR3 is TGCAGTGCTCTGGACACCCAAGAGACCCAGTACTTC.